The sequence of this T cell receptor beta chain was determined in a study of memory CD4+ T cells and cytomegalovirus serostatus (dated by TCRdb to about 2019). Regarding the study in general: The cohort included roughly 33 healthy adults from Belgium, of whom 9 were CMV seropositive and 24 were CMV seronegative. To replicate a published TCR-based CMV serostatus classifier, the study sequenced CD4+ memory TCRbeta repertoires from a Belgian cohort whose cytomegalovirus serostatus was known. The study at large found these results: The results were interpreted as suggesting that the CMV-associated TCR signature is largely present in the CD4+ memory repertoire. The original-framework classifier achieved a median bootstrapped AUC of approximately 0.94 with a 95% CI of 0.76-1.00 on the Belgian cohort. Only CD4+CD45RO+ memory cells were sequenced, unlike the original study, which covered naive and memory CD4+ and CD8+ populations. For predicting CMV serostatus, the median bootstrapped AUC was approximately 0.96 using the original framework and about 0.9 using a US-trained random forest. Of more than 150 previously reported CMV-associated TCRbeta sequences, around 70 appeared in the CD4+ memory repertoires, each in one to five individuals.

Single viable CD3+CD4+CD8-CD45RO+ cells were sorted as memory CD4+ T cells on a FACSAria II. CMV serostatus was determined with a Roche Elecsys assay detecting serum IgG against CMV pp150, pp28, p38 and p52. After thawing, total CD4+ T cells were enriched by positive selection with CD4 magnetic microbeads. The samples came from a different study that was designed specifically to examine the CD4+ T cell memory repertoire. Peripheral blood mononuclear cells were isolated and cryopreserved according to standard operating procedures, and serum was stored at -80 degrees C. The staining relied on CD3-PerCP (BW264/56), CD4-APC (RPA-T4), CD45RO-PE (UCHT1) and CD8-Pacific Orange (3B5) antibodies, and Sytox blue was used to exclude non-viable cells. The CDR3 runs 14 residues from the cysteine to the phenylalanine. The DNA shown is the 42-base CDR3, in frame from base 1. Trimming costs V 3 bases and J 3 bases, and their ends lie 8 bases apart. Via the germline V gene, CDR1 is SNHLY and CDR2 FYNNEI.

A remark on this clone: No antigen is known for it. No per-base quality is available; no much larger clone lies one base away.

The Quick-DNA Microprep Kit was used to extract genomic DNA from the sorted cells. Amplification of TCRbeta DNA was done with the immunoSEQ hsTCRbeta kit, following the protocol from the manufacturer. An Illumina MiSeq instrument was used to sequence the TCRbeta libraries. The authors' pipeline ran thus. Removing out-of-frame sequences left 2 million to 2.5 million distinct TCRbeta sequences, an average of roughly 67,000 per individual. Two values were used to score each individual: the count of 150 to 200 previously reported CMV-associated TCRbeta sequences and the total count of productive distinct TCRbeta sequences. A beta-binomial model was reimplemented in Python, and random forests from scikit-learn, run with default parameters, were trained on data from the US cohort. Classifier performance on the Belgian cohort was reported as the median AUC with percentile confidence intervals calculated over 10,000 bootstrap iterations. Entries here come from immuneACCESS through TCRdb and include only in-frame sequences with V and J called. Some clones fail to appear in such tables; in the studies checked, an unresolved V gene covers under half of the shortfall, and the cause of the remainder is unknown. V and J calls plus clone size are reproduced from that table; the DNA served to infer D and trimming. This sample gives under 55,000 clones in total; 80% to 85% of them show up just once. The ten largest clones add up to around 1.3% of the sample.

This sequence was found in an adult in good health and CMV-seropositive. Sample: memory CD4+ T cells from blood. The chain links TRBV2 with TRBJ1-4; tentative D gene TRBD1, with 5 bases matching. The CDR3 region: CASSDPTANEKLFF. The DNA reads TGTGCCAGCAGTGACCCGACAGCTAATGAAAAACTGTTTTTT.